What follows are 21 T cell receptor beta chains derived from one specimen sequenced in a study of blood T cell repertoires in COVID-19. TCRdb keeps only in-frame clones here, not all; method: immunoSEQ multiplex PCR. The sample includes roughly 80,000 clones, approximately 88% seen only once; the top ten take over 9.5%. Input material: peripheral blood. These receptors originate from a human donor in a cohort sampled during active COVID-19.

The chain combines TRBV6-5 with TRBJ2-7, with 9 bases lining up with TRBD2. Unmatched junction bases numbered 6, after V lost 2 bases and J lost 7 bases. The CDR3 is made up of 14 amino acids. The germline V gene has CDR1 MNHEY and CDR2 SVGAGI. The CDR3 coding sequence is TGTGCCAGCAGTTACGGCGGGAGGGTGGGTGAGCAGTACTTC. Protein: CASSYGGRVGEQYF.

The chain couples TRBV3-1 (or the pseudogene TRBV3-2) to TRBJ1-6; TRBD1 might be the D (5 bases). From germline, CDR1 is LGHDT and CDR2 YNNKEL (reference sequence). The CDR3 sequence is 17 residues long. V was cut by 1 base and J by 10 bases, with 20 bases left in between. CDR3 sequence (DNA): TGTGCCAGCAGCCAAGTTCGTCGCCAGGGATCAGGATCACCCCTCCACTTT. This gives the protein CASSQVRRQGSGSPLHF.

The chain couples TRBV3-1 (or the pseudogene TRBV3-2) to TRBJ2-3; 9 bases line up with TRBD1. V shed 2 bases and J 0 bases; nucleotides not matched to a gene: 3. Germline CDR1 is LGHDT and CDR2 is YNNKEL (reference sequence). CDR3 length: 16 amino acids. Here the CDR3 reads CASSQSGTGSTDTQYF. DNA of the CDR3: TGTGCCAGCAGCCAATCCGGGACAGGGAGCACAGATACGCAGTATTTT.

The genes are TRBV4-1 and TRBJ2-6; the match to TRBD2 covers 11 bases. V shed 1 base and J 2 bases; nucleotides not matched to a gene: 7. Germline V CDR1 and CDR2: MGHRA, YSYEKL. The CDR3 has 19 residues. CDR3 in DNA: TGCGCCAGCAGCCAAGCGGGGGGACTAGCGGTGACTGGGGCCAACGTCCTGACTTTC. Amino acid sequence: CASSQAGGLAVTGANVLTF.

Concerning this clone itself: Other DNA sequences in the same sample also yield this CDR3. This chain connects TRBV5-1 to TRBJ2-6; D might be TRBD1 (5 bases). CDR1 is SGHRS and CDR2 is YFSETQ in the germline V gene. Trimming pared 2 bases from V and 0 bases from J, leaving 6 bases between. The CDR3 totals 15 residues. CDR3 nucleotide sequence: TGCGCCAGCAGCTTAGGGGACTCTGGGGCCAACGTCCTGACTTTC. This translates into CASSLGDSGANVLTF.

The chain carries TRBV11-2 and TRBJ2-7, with TRBD1 identical over 9 bases. Germline V gene data show CDR1 as SGHAT and CDR2 as FQNNGV. The CDR3 sequence is 15 residues long. J was trimmed by 5 bases and V by 2 bases; bases with no gene match: 7. CDR3 nucleotides: TGTGCCAGCAGCTTAACCGGGACAGGGAGCGACGAGCAGTACTTC. Amino acids: CASSLTGTGSDEQYF.

The chain employs TRBV7-9 and TRBJ2-5; 11 bases align to TRBD2. V lost 5 bases, J lost 5 bases, and 13 bases stayed unmatched. This CDR3 region has 17 residues. Germline values: CDR1 SEHNR, CDR2 FQNEAQ (reference sequence). CDR3 sequence (DNA): TGTGCCAGCAGCCCCTTAGGACTAGCGGGCCGCCGGGAGACCCAGTACTTC. Its translation: CASSPLGLAGRRETQYF.

The rearrangement uses TRBV5-4 and TRBJ1-2; 7 bases match TRBD1. J gave up 6 bases and V 1 base, and 3 bases lay outside the gene matches. Per germline, CDR1 SGHNT and CDR2 YYREEE (reference sequence). CDR3 length: 13 amino acids. CDR3 nucleotide sequence: TGTGCCAGCAGCTTGATCGGGACAGATGGCTACACCTTC. Translated, it gives CASSLIGTDGYTF.

The chain combines TRBV10-3 with TRBJ2-2; possible D gene TRBD1, 5 bases. Trimming removed 2 bases at V and 0 bases at J, with 7 bases between. The CDR3 runs 15 residues. CDR1 is ENHRY, CDR2 SYGVKD, per germline. CDR3: CAISEAGPNTGELFF. CDR3 nucleotides: TGTGCCATCAGTGAGGCAGGGCCGAACACCGGGGAGCTGTTTTTT.

The V call is TRBV5-1, the J call TRBJ2-3; D might be TRBD2 (5 bases). This CDR3 is built from 13 residues. The V and J ends lost 0 bases and 9 bases respectively, with 11 bases between them. Germline V CDR1 and CDR2: SGHRS, YFSETQ. CDR3 in amino acids: CASSLAGERTQYF. The CDR3 region has the DNA TGCGCCAGCAGCTTGGCCGGGGAAAGGACGCAGTATTTT.

The chain is built from TRBV29-1 and TRBJ2-2; the D gene is possibly TRBD1 (6 bases). Germline V gene lookup returns CDR1 SQVTM and CDR2 ANQGSEA. V gave up 5 bases and J gave up 4 bases, with 14 bases separating them. The CDR3 is 14 amino acids. The CDR3 loop reads CSVRAGETTGELFF. CDR3 nucleotides: TGCAGCGTTCGGGCAGGGGAAACCACCGGGGAGCTGTTTTTT.

The genes are TRBV5-5 and TRBJ2-2; 8 positions agree with TRBD1. The germline CDR1 and CDR2 sequences are SGHKS and YYEKEE (reference sequence). V lost 2 bases and J lost 0; bases outside the gene matches: 3. There are 16 residues in the CDR3. The CDR3 region is CASSFVTGANTGELFF. CDR3 sequence (DNA): TGTGCCAGCAGCTTTGTGACAGGGGCGAACACCGGGGAGCTGTTTTTT. Drawing the rest from reference TRBV5-5 and TRBJ2-2, the complete variable domain is DAGVTQSPTHLIKTRGQQVTLRCSPISGHKSVSWYQQVLGQGPQFIFQYYEKEERGRGNFPDRFSARQFPNYSSELNVNALLLGDSALYLCASSFVTGANTGELFFGEGSRLTVL.

This rearrangement joins TRBV11-2 to TRBJ2-5; D is ambiguous. The length of the CDR3 is 11 residues. Trimming left V 4 bases short and J 7 bases short, with 7 bases between. Germline V gene lookup returns CDR1 SGHAT and CDR2 FQNNGV. The CDR3 region is CASSSSRTQYF. The DNA for the CDR3 is TGTGCCAGCAGCTCCTCGAGGACCCAGTACTTC.

The chain combines TRBV7-2 with TRBJ2-5; a possible D gene is TRBD2 (6 bases). The CDR3 contains 13 residues. V lost 3 bases, J lost 4 bases, and 9 bases lay in between. Germline V gene sequence: CDR1 SGHTA, CDR2 FQGNSA. The CDR3: CASSLGSGETQYF. The CDR3 DNA is TGTGCCAGCAGCTTGGGTAGCGGAGAGACCCAGTACTTC.

The V gene is TRBV6-6, the J gene TRBJ2-5; TRBD2 aligns across 7 bases. The CDR3 contains 15 residues. J was trimmed by 4 bases and V by 4 bases; bases with no gene match: 9. Germline V gene lookup returns CDR1 MNHNY and CDR2 SVGAGI (reference sequence). The CDR3 DNA reads as TGTGCCAGCAGTTCCCTCGGTCTAGCGGCAGAGACCCAGTACTTC. Translating gives CASSSLGLAAETQYF.

V is TRBV7-9 and J is TRBJ2-7; D unclear. CDR3 size: 11 residues. Germline-derived CDR1 and CDR2 are SEHNR and FQNEAQ (reference sequence). V was trimmed by 8 bases and J by 5 bases, leaving 10 bases between them. CDR3 protein: CASQAGNEQYF. CDR3 in DNA: TGTGCCAGCCAGGCAGGCAACGAGCAGTACTTC.

The chain's CDR3 is CASRPRGGLNTEAFF. In nucleotides, the CDR3 is TGTGCCAGCAGACCCCGGGGGGGCCTGAACACTGAAGCTTTCTTT. The rearrangement links TRBV2 to TRBJ1-1, with D possibly matching TRBD1 (6 bases). V dropped 6 bases and J dropped 0 bases, with 14 bases sitting between them. This CDR3 is built from 15 residues. The V gene's germline CDR1 is SNHLY and CDR2 FYNNEI.

The V call is TRBV28, the J call TRBJ1-2; TRBD1 is a possible D gene (6 bases). The germline V gene encodes CDR1 MDHEN and CDR2 SYDVKM. This CDR3 has 15 residues. V lost 1 base, J lost 6 bases, and 15 bases lay in between. The CDR3 sequence is CASSLLEQGPHGYTF. DNA of the CDR3: TGTGCCAGCAGTTTATTAGAACAGGGACCCCATGGCTACACCTTC.

This clone came up a few times. The chain joins TRBV19 to TRBJ1-2; 7 bases align to TRBD1. Trimming cost V 8 bases and J 4 bases; bases outside gene matches: 10. CDR3 length: 14 amino acids. Germline assignment: CDR1 LNHDA and CDR2 SQIVND (reference sequence). The CDR3 DNA follows: TGTGCCAGTTCAAGTCTGGGACAGTTCTATGGCTACACCTTC. Protein product: CASSSLGQFYGYTF.

On this clone itself: At the DNA level, this CDR3 is encoded by other sequences in the same sample as well. The chain has TRBV5-6 and TRBJ2-3, with 8 bases aligning to TRBD2. V trimming: 0 bases; J trimming: 6 bases; junction bases outside the gene matches: 6. The CDR3 consists of 15 residues. Germline CDR1 and CDR2: SGHDT and YYEEEE. CDR3: CASSLGVSGADTQYF. CDR3 in DNA: TGTGCCAGCAGCTTGGGTGTTAGCGGGGCGGATACGCAGTATTTT.

The chain employs TRBV2 and TRBJ1-4, with 9 bases fitting TRBD1. CDR3 size: 15 residues. Germline lookup yields CDR1 SNHLY and CDR2 FYNNEI. The V and J ends lost 4 bases and 3 bases, in that order; junction bases with no gene match: 3. CDR3 nucleotides: TGTGCCAGCAGTGTGACAGGGGGGGCTAATGAAAAACTGTTTTTT. Translating it yields CASSVTGGANEKLFF. Complete variable domain (other parts from reference TRBV2 and TRBJ1-4): EPEVTQTPSHQVTQMGQEVILRCVPISNHLYFYWYRQILGQKVEFLVSFYNNEISEKSEIFDDQFSVERPDGSNFTLKIRSTKLEDSAMYFCASSVTGGANEKLFFGSGTQLSVL.